The rows below give T cell receptor beta chains drawn from one sample of a study of CD8 T cells in ankylosing spondylitis. Using its own MiXCR run on the 5' RACE reads, TCRdb lists one record per CDR3 protein. The data contain around 120,000 distinct CDR3 sequences, approximately 9.9% of them singletons. What was sequenced was blood, either unsorted or a sorted T cell fraction (not recorded which). These receptors were taken from a male donor with ankylosing spondylitis or in good health (not recorded which). CDR3s include the opening cysteine and the closing phenylalanine or tryptophan. The order of the fields is D gene, clone size, V gene, J gene, CDR3 DNA, CDR3 protein. The D gene is left open where the match is weak. Clone size appears in some rows only: once, few, many, or a class for an expanded clone.

TRBD2	few	TRBV7-9	TRBJ2-1	TGTGCCAGCAGCCTCCACTGGGTAGCGGGCAATGAGCAGTTC	CASSLHWVAGNEQF
TRBD1	many	TRBV20-1	TRBJ2-7	TGCAGTGCTGAGGACCGACAGGGGGTATCCTACGAGCAGTACTTC	CSAEDRQGVSYEQYF
NA	few	TRBV11-3	TRBJ2-3	TGTGCCAGCAGCTTACACGGACAGGATACGCAGTATTTT	CASSLHGQDTQYF
NA	few	TRBV15	TRBJ2-6	TGTGCCACCAGCCGGATGGCAGGGGCCAACGTCCTGACTTTC	CATSRMAGANVLTF
NA	few	TRBV5-1	TRBJ1-1	TGCGCCAGCAGCTTGGTCGGGGCAGGAGGAGGTCCCAACGAAGCTTTCTTT	CASSLVGAGGGPNEAFF
NA	many	TRBV20-1	TRBJ1-2	TGCAGTGCCCCCCCCGGAACCCACAATCGCGATGGCTACACCTTC	CSAPPGTHNRDGYTF
TRBD2	NA	TRBV7-2	TRBJ2-7	TGTGCCAGCAAACGGGACTACAGCTCCTACGAGCAGTACTTC	CASKRDYSSYEQYF
NA	many	TRBV7-2	TRBJ2-1	TGTGCCAGCAGCTTTAAATCTGGGGATGAGCAGTTCTTC	CASSFKSGDEQFF
TRBD2	many	TRBV20-1	TRBJ2-7	TGCAGTGCTAGGACTAGCGGAGTCTGGGAGCAGTACTTC	CSARTSGVWEQYF
TRBD2	many	TRBV6-4	TRBJ2-3	TGTGCCAGCAGTGGGACTAGCGAGGATACGCAGTATTTT	CASSGTSEDTQYF
TRBD1	many	TRBV27	TRBJ2-7	TGTGCCAGCAGTTGGGGACAGGGCTCCTACGAGCAGTACTTC	CASSWGQGSYEQYF
NA	many	TRBV12-3/TRBV12-4	TRBJ2-1	TGTGCCAGCAGTTATAGGTTTGTCAATGAGCAGTTCTTC	CASSYRFVNEQFF
TRBD2	many	TRBV20-1	TRBJ2-6	TGCAGTGCTAGAGGGCGCCTAGCGGGAGTCTCTGGGGCCAACGTCCTGACTTTC	CSARGRLAGVSGANVLTF
NA	many	TRBV7-9	TRBJ2-7	TGTGCCAGCAGCCGGACCTTTTACGAGCAGTACTTC	CASSRTFYEQYF
TRBD2	few	TRBV4-1	TRBJ2-1	TGCGCCAGCAGCCAAGAGCCCAGGGTAGCGGGAGAGGGATCGACCTACAATGAGCAGTTCTTC	CASSQEPRVAGEGSTYNEQFF
NA	NA	TRBV20-1	TRBJ2-7	TGCAGTGCCAGGGGGGGGAGCGCCCGTCCCGACGCCCACGAGCAGTACTTC	CSARGGSARPDAHEQYF
TRBD1	many	TRBV4-3	TRBJ2-5	TGCGCCAGCAGCCAAGCAGGGGGCGTCGGGACCCAGTACTTC	CASSQAGGVGTQYF
NA	many	TRBV20-1	TRBJ2-1	TGCAGTGCTCTCCGCCCAAATGAGCCGTTCTTC	CSALRPNEPFF
TRBD2	NA	TRBV28	TRBJ2-7	TGTGCCAGCAGTTTAAGGGCTCTGTGGACTAGCGGGAGTTACGAGCAGTACTTC	CASSLRALWTSGSYEQYF
NA	many	TRBV29-1	TRBJ1-1	TGCAGCGTTGAGAGGGGGGTAAACACTGAAGCTTTCTTT	CSVERGVNTEAFF
TRBD1	few	TRBV18	TRBJ2-5	TGTGCCAGCTCACCACCGTCGCCACAGGGGAGAAAAGAGACCCAGTACTTC	CASSPPSPQGRKETQYF
TRBD1	many	TRBV2	TRBJ2-1	TGTGCCAGCAGTGGCGGCCTTAGGACAGGGACCCATGAGCAGTTCTTC	CASSGGLRTGTHEQFF
NA	many	TRBV29-1	TRBJ2-3	TGCAGCGTGTATAACTTCGGAGCAGATACGCAGTATTTT	CSVYNFGADTQYF
TRBD2	NA	TRBV6-2/TRBV6-3	TRBJ2-7	TGTGCCAGCTCTCGACTAGCTCTCTCCTACGAGCAGTACTTC	CASSRLALSYEQYF
NA	many	TRBV4-1	TRBJ2-7	TGCGCCAGCAGCCAAGATGAAGGCCGGTGGGAGCAGTACTTC	CASSQDEGRWEQYF
NA	many	TRBV18	TRBJ2-1	TGTGCCAGCTCACCAGGCGTATACAATGAGCAGTTCTTC	CASSPGVYNEQFF
TRBD1	many	TRBV12-3/TRBV12-4	TRBJ1-6	TGTGCCAGCAGTTTAACAGGGGTGGGTTCACCCCTCCACTTT	CASSLTGVGSPLHF
NA	NA	TRBV5-1	TRBJ2-5	TGCGCCAGCAGCTTACCGGAACAAGAGACCCAGTACTTC	CASSLPEQETQYF
NA	many	TRBV9	TRBJ1-5	TGTGCCAGCAGCGTAGAGATGAAAAATCAGCCCCAGCATTTT	CASSVEMKNQPQHF
NA	NA	TRBV6-1	TRBJ2-7	TGTGCCAGCAGTCCCCGGCGGGGCTCCTACGAGCAGTACTTC	CASSPRRGSYEQYF
NA	many	TRBV15	TRBJ1-2	TGTGCCACCAGCAGAGCAGGGGAGCGCTTCTATGGCTACACCTTC	CATSRAGERFYGYTF
TRBD2	many	TRBV7-9	TRBJ2-1	TGTGCCAGCGACCTGGGGGGGGTTAAGGAGCAGTTCTTC	CASDLGGVKEQFF
NA	NA	TRBV15	TRBJ1-1	TGTGCCACCAGCCTCTTTTCCGGGGAAGTGGCTGAAGCTTTCTTT	CATSLFSGEVAEAFF
TRBD2	many	TRBV5-1	TRBJ2-5	TGCGCCAGCAGCATACTAGCGGGAGCCAGAGGAGAGACCCAGTACTTC	CASSILAGARGETQYF
TRBD2	NA	TRBV20-1	TRBJ2-7	TGCAGTGCTAGAGTTCCTCTAGCGGGCAAGAACTACGAGCAGTACTTC	CSARVPLAGKNYEQYF
TRBD2	few	TRBV28	TRBJ2-7	TGTGCCAGCAGCAAACTAGCGGGAGCCAGGTACGAGCAGTACTTC	CASSKLAGARYEQYF
NA	many	TRBV5-1	TRBJ2-7	TGCGCCAGCAGCTTGGACAGGGCGGGATACGAGCAGTACTTC	CASSLDRAGYEQYF
TRBD2	many	TRBV5-1	TRBJ2-1	TGCGCCAGCACGGAGTGGGCGGGAGTAGAGCAGTTCTTC	CASTEWAGVEQFF
NA	NA	TRBV3-1	TRBJ2-7	TGTGCCACCAGCCAAGATCCAGGCAGGGCAAGCTCCTACGAGCAGTACTTC	CATSQDPGRASSYEQYF
NA	NA	TRBV4-1	TRBJ2-2	TGCGCCAGCAGCCAAGTGGGATGGGACACCGGGGAGCTGTTTTTT	CASSQVGWDTGELFF
NA	once	TRBV12-3/TRBV12-4	TRBJ2-5	TGTGCCAGCAGTTTACTCCCAGCCCCGGCGGGGACCCAGTACTTC	CASSLLPAPAGTQYF
TRBD2	NA	TRBV12-3/TRBV12-4	TRBJ2-5	TGTGCCAGCAGTCCCCTTGGCGGGAGGGAGGAGACCCAGTACTTC	CASSPLGGREETQYF
NA	many	TRBV7-9	TRBJ1-2	TGTGCCAGCAGCCCTAATTGGGGCTACACCTTC	CASSPNWGYTF
NA	NA	TRBV12-3/TRBV12-4	TRBJ1-3	TGTGCCAGCAGGAAGGGACGGTGGATAGGAAACACCATATATTTT	CASRKGRWIGNTIYF
TRBD1	few	TRBV3-1	TRBJ2-2	TGTGCCAGCAGCCGGGACAGGGGGTTCACCGGGGAGCTGTTTTTT	CASSRDRGFTGELFF
NA	many	TRBV12-3/TRBV12-4	TRBJ2-3	TGTGCCAGCAGTTTTCGGGGCACAGATACGCAGTATTTT	CASSFRGTDTQYF
TRBD2	few	TRBV5-1	TRBJ2-3	TGCGCCAGCAGCTTGGGGACTAGTGCAGATACGCAGTATTTT	CASSLGTSADTQYF
NA	NA	TRBV20-1	TRBJ2-1	TGCAGTGCTAGGGCCCTAGTAGGATACAATGAGCAGTTCTTC	CSARALVGYNEQFF
TRBD1	many	TRBV12-3/TRBV12-4	TRBJ2-1	TGTGCCAGCAGTATGGGACAGGGGTGGGTCAATGAGCAGTTCTTC	CASSMGQGWVNEQFF
NA	many	TRBV29-1	TRBJ2-3	TGCAGCGTTGAAATGGGGGCGCGAGATACGCAGTATTTT	CSVEMGARDTQYF
NA	few	TRBV7-3	TRBJ2-5	TGTGCCAGCAGCTTAGGGCCGAGCTACACCCGGGAGACCCAGTACTTC	CASSLGPSYTRETQYF